Reported below is one T cell receptor (beta chain). Participant age was roughly 18 to 95 years, and participants resided in about two dozen US areas. Which cohort a participant joined came from the clinical history participants gave. This sample was included in a study of blood T cell repertoires in COVID-19. Unmatched junction bases numbered 12, after V lost 4 bases and J lost 1 base. The CDR3 contains 17 residues. CDR1 SGHTA and CDR2 FQGNSA come from the germline V gene. Produced via immunoSEQ multiplex PCR; TCRdb's table is partial and in-frame only. The repertoire consists of roughly 200,000 clones, with approximately 85% occurring once and the leading ten covering 6.2%.

This TCR derives from a man aged 35 to 55 who had recovered from COVID-19. V and J are TRBV7-2 and TRBJ1-1, with 7 bases lining up with TRBD1. The sample was PBMCs or T cells enriched from blood (not recorded which). CDR3 protein: CASSSGPTGVRNTEAFF. The CDR3 region has the DNA TGTGCCAGCAGCTCGGGCCCAACAGGGGTCAGGAACACTGAAGCTTTCTTT.